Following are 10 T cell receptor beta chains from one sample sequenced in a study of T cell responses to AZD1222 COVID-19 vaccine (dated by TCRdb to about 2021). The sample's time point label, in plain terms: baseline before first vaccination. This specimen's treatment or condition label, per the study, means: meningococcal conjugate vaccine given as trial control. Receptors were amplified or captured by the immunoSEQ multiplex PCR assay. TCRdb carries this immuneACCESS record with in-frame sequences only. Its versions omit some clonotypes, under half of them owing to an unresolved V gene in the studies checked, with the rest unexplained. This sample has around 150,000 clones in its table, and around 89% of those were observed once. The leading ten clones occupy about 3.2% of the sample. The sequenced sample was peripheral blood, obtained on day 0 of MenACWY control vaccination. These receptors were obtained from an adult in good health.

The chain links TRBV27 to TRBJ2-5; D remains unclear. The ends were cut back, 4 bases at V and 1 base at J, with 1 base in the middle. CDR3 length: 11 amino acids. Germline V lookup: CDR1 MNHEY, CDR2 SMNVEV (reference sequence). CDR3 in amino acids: CASSSQETQYF. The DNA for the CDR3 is TGTGCCAGCAGTTCCCAAGAGACCCAGTACTTC.

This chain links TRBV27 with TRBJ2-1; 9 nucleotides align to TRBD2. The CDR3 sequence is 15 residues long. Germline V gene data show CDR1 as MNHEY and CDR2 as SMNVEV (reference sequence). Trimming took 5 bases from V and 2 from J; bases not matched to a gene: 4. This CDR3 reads CASSPRLAAYNEQFF. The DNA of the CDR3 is TGTGCCAGCAGTCCCAGACTAGCGGCCTACAATGAGCAGTTCTTC.

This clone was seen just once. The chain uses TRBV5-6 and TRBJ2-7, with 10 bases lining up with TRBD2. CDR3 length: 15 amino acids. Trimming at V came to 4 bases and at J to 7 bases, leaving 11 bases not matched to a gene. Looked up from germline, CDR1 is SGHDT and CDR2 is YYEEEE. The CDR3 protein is CASSPNPLAGEEQYF. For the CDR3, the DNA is TGTGCCAGCAGCCCAAACCCGCTAGCGGGAGAGGAGCAGTACTTC.

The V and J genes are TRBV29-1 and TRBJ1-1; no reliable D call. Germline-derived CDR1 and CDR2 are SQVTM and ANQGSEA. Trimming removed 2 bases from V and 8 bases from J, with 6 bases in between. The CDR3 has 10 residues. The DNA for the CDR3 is TGCAGCGTTGAATACAGAGAAGCTTTCTTT. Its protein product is CSVEYREAFF.

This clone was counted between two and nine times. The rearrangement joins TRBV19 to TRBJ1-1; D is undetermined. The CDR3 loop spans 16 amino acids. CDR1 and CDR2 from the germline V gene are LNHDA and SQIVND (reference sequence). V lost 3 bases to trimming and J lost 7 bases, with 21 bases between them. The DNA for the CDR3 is TGTGCCAGTAGTATTCTAGGACGGATGACTGGAAATGAAGCTTTCTTT. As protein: CASSILGRMTGNEAFF.

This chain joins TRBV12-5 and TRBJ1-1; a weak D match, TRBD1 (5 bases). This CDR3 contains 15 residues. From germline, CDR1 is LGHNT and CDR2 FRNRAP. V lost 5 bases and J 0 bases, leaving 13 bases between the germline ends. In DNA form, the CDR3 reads TGTGCTAGTGGTCGACAGACCGGGATGAACACTGAAGCTTTCTTT. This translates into CASGRQTGMNTEAFF. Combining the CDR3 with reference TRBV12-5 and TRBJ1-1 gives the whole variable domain DARVTQTPRHKVTEMGQEVTMRCQPILGHNTVFWYRQTMMQGLELLAYFRNRAPLDDSGMPKDRFSAEMPDATLATLKIQPSEPRDSAVYFCASGRQTGMNTEAFFGQGTRLTVV.

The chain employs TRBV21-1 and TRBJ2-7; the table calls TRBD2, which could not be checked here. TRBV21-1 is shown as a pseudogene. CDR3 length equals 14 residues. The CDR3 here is CASSKVTGLGEQYF. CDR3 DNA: TGTGCCAGCAGCAAAGTGACGGGGTTAGGGGAGCAGTACTTC.

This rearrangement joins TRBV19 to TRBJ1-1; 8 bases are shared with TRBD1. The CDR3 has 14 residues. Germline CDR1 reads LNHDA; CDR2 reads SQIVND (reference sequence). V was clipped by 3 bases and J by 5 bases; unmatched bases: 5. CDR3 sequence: CASSMQGARTEAFF. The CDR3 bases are TGTGCCAGTAGTATGCAGGGGGCGCGAACTGAAGCTTTCTTT.

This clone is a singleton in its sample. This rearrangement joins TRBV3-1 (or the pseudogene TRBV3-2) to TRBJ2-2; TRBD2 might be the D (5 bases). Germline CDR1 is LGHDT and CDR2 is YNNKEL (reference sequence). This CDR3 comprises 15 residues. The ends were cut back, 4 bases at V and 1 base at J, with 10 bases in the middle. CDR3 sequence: CASSRGLGNTGELFF. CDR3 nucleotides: TGTGCCAGCAGCCGAGGACTGGGGAACACCGGGGAGCTGTTTTTT.

CDR3 nucleotide sequence: TGTGCCAGCAGCTTAGAAGGGACTAGAGACTACAATGAGCAGTTCTTC. It is translated as CASSLEGTRDYNEQFF. The V and J genes are TRBV11-3 and TRBJ2-1; 8 bases map to TRBD2. J was trimmed by 3 bases and V by 0 bases; bases with no gene match: 4. Germline V gene sequence: CDR1 SGHNT, CDR2 YENEEA. The CDR3 runs 16 residues.